One sample yielded the 25 T cell receptor beta chains listed below, sequenced in a study of cytomegalovirus exposure and HLA in healthy donors. It was with 60 Vbeta and 13 Jbeta primers that the PCR ran. Assay used: immunoSEQ multiplex PCR; TCRdb lists only in-frame clones, some missing. This table has 200,000 to 250,000 clones, more than 85% appearing once. Sequences were obtained from PBMCs. The source is a woman aged 18-35 years in good health and CMV-seronegative.

The rearrangement uses TRBV4-1 and TRBJ1-5, with a weak D call TRBD1 (5 bases). The germline V gene has CDR1 MGHRA and CDR2 YSYEKL. The CDR3 extends over 15 amino acids. V gave up 4 bases and J gave up 1 base, with 11 bases separating them. As DNA, the CDR3 is TGCGCCAGCAGCCCTCAGGGTCTGAGCAATCAGCCCCAGCATTTT. Translated, it gives CASSPQGLSNQPQHF.

This chain connects TRBV10-3 to TRBJ1-1, with a possible D match to TRBD1 (5 bases). Trimming removed 5 bases from V and 4 bases from J, with 20 bases in between. CDR3 length: 16 amino acids. Per germline, CDR1 ENHRY and CDR2 SYGVKD. In DNA, the CDR3 is TGTGCCATCAGTTCCTCGGGGGGGGTGTCAATCACTGAAGCTTTCTTT. It specifies CAISSSGGVSITEAFF.

The CDR3 spells CSANRGHEQYF. CDR3 coding DNA: TGCAGTGCCAACAGGGGCCACGAGCAGTACTTC. The rearrangement uses TRBV20-1 and TRBJ2-7, with 7 bases that match TRBD1. V was pared by 6 bases and J by 5 bases, with 4 bases of the junction left unmatched. Germline CDR1 and CDR2: DFQATT and SNEGSKA (reference sequence). This CDR3 spans 11 amino acids.

This clone was seen just once. This sequence joins TRBV11-3 and TRBJ2-5; perhaps TRBD2 as D (5 bases). Trimming took 1 base from V and 2 from J, leaving 11 bases between them. There are 15 residues in the CDR3. Per germline, CDR1 SGHNT and CDR2 YENEEA. The DNA of the CDR3 is TGTGCCAGCAGCTTAGGACGAGCGGAGCAAGAGACCCAGTACTTC. Amino acid sequence: CASSLGRAEQETQYF. The full variable domain, with the rest looked up from reference TRBV11-3 and TRBJ2-5, is EAGVVQSPRYKIIEKKQPVAFWCNPISGHNTLYWYLQNLGQGPELLIRYENEEAVDDSQLPKDRFSAERLKGVDSTLKIQPAELGDSAVYLCASSLGRAEQETQYFGPGTRLLVL.

The chain carries TRBV5-1 and TRBJ1-1; D gene unclear. The CDR3 loop spans 13 amino acids. Germline V lookup: CDR1 SGHRS, CDR2 YFSETQ. V lost 3 bases, J lost 8 bases, and 14 bases lay in between. CDR3 amino acids: CASSSDAGGEAFF. The CDR3 bases are TGCGCCAGCAGCTCGGACGCTGGCGGGGAAGCTTTCTTT. The full variable domain, its missing parts supplied by reference TRBV5-1 and TRBJ1-1, is KAGVTQTPRYLIKTRGQQVTLSCSPISGHRSVSWYQQTPGQGLQFLFEYFSETQRNKGNFPGRFSGRQFSNSRSEMNVSTLELGDSALYLCASSSDAGGEAFFGQGTRLTVV.

The rearrangement uses TRBV27 and TRBJ2-1; 15 nucleotides align to TRBD2. Looked up from germline, CDR1 is MNHEY and CDR2 is SMNVEV (reference sequence). The CDR3 runs to 18 residues. Trimming cost V 6 bases and J 8 bases; bases outside gene matches: 14. The CDR3 protein is CASSQTDLGLAGGHEQFF. Here the CDR3 DNA reads TGTGCCAGCAGCCAAACAGACCTCGGACTAGCGGGAGGGCATGAGCAGTTCTTC.

CDR3: CASSYSTGRVTGYTF. The CDR3 DNA follows: TGTGCCAGCAGTTATAGCACAGGGAGAGTTACTGGCTACACCTTC. V and J are TRBV6-5 and TRBJ1-2; D might be TRBD1 (6 bases). V was shortened by 3 bases and J by 7 bases, with 18 bases between the two germline ends. Looked up from germline, CDR1 is MNHEY and CDR2 is SVGAGI. The CDR3 runs 15 residues.

The rearrangement joins TRBV27 to TRBJ1-1; maybe TRBD1 (5 bases). The CDR3 covers 16 residues. V lost 3 bases to trimming and J lost 4 bases, with 18 bases between them. Germline V lookup: CDR1 MNHEY, CDR2 SMNVEV (reference sequence). CDR3 in amino acids: CASSFTAAGLSTEAFF. CDR3 nucleotide sequence: TGTGCCAGCAGTTTTACGGCGGCAGGGCTTAGCACTGAAGCTTTCTTT.

The chain combines TRBV5-1 with TRBJ2-2; D is undetermined. This CDR3 is built from 15 residues. Trimming cost V 0 bases and J 6 bases, with 12 bases left between them. Germline V gives CDR1 SGHRS, CDR2 YFSETQ. CDR3 sequence (DNA): TGCGCCAGCAGCTTGGGACCCGGAGAGGCCGGGGAGCTGTTTTTT. Encoded protein: CASSLGPGEAGELFF.

The chain recombines TRBV7-8 with TRBJ2-5; TRBD1 matches at 7 bases. There are 17 residues in the CDR3. Germline assignment: CDR1 SGHVS and CDR2 FQNEAQ. V gave up 2 bases and J gave up 2 bases; unmatched junction bases: 11. The CDR3 DNA reads as TGTGCCAGCAGCTTAACTCCTGGGACAGTGATACAAGAGACCCAGTACTTC. Its translation is CASSLTPGTVIQETQYF.

V and J are TRBV4-3 and TRBJ1-1; no reliable D call. CDR1 is LGHNA and CDR2 is YSLEER in the germline V gene. This CDR3 region has 14 residues. Trimming shortened V by 0 bases and J by 4 bases, and 9 bases separated the two germline ends. DNA for the CDR3: TGCGCCAGCAGCCAAGAACGGTTCGGCACTGAAGCTTTCTTT. Translating it yields CASSQERFGTEAFF.

The chain recombines TRBV4-3 with TRBJ1-1; D not resolved. V was shortened by 0 bases and J by 4 bases, with 6 bases between the two germline ends. This CDR3 has 13 amino acids. In germline, CDR1 is LGHNA, CDR2 YSLEER. The CDR3 DNA reads as TGCGCCAGCAGCCAAGACAGTTTCACTGAAGCTTTCTTT. Protein product: CASSQDSFTEAFF.

The rearrangement uses TRBV4-1 and TRBJ1-1; unclear D gene. V dropped 0 bases and J dropped 3 bases, with 8 bases sitting between them. Germline-derived CDR1 and CDR2 are MGHRA and YSYEKL. The CDR3 is made up of 14 amino acids. The CDR3 region has the DNA TGCGCCAGCAGCCAAGACTTGCGGGACACTGAAGCTTTCTTT. Protein sequence: CASSQDLRDTEAFF.

The chain employs TRBV2 and TRBJ2-1; D not certain. There are 13 residues in the CDR3. Germline CDR1 is SNHLY and CDR2 is FYNNEI. V was pared by 6 bases and J by 3 bases, with 9 bases between. The CDR3 loop is CASSALDYNEQFF. The DNA for the CDR3 is TGTGCCAGCAGCGCGCTAGACTACAATGAGCAGTTCTTC.

Notes on this clone: Relative to the germline gene, one junction end is altered; a read error may explain this. CDR3 residues: CASSLAGDTEAFF. CDR3 DNA sequence: TGTGCCAGCAGCTTGGCCGGGGACACGGAAGCTTTCTTT. The rearrangement links TRBV5-4 to TRBJ1-1; possibly TRBD1 for D (6 bases). Germline CDR1 SGHNT, CDR2 YYREEE (reference sequence). This CDR3 has 13 residues.

The gene calls are TRBV5-5 and TRBJ2-3; D is possibly TRBD1 (6 bases). V lost 5 bases and J 5 bases, leaving 18 bases between the germline ends. The length of the CDR3 is 15 residues. CDR1 and CDR2 from the germline V gene are SGHKS and YYEKEE (reference sequence). CDR3 coding DNA: TGTGCCAGCAGAAGCAACAGGGCGGGCTTAGATACGCAGTATTTT. The encoded protein is CASRSNRAGLDTQYF.

Worth noting for this clone: Sequence at one end of the junction differs from germline and may be a read error. This chain uses TRBV18 with TRBJ2-5, with 10 nucleotides matching TRBD1. The germline CDR1 and CDR2 sequences are KGHSH and LQKENI. CDR3 size: 15 residues. CDR3 region: CASSPPGTGEEAQYF. The CDR3 region has the DNA TGTGCCAGCTCACCACCGGGGACAGGGGAAGAGGCCCAGTACTTC.

This chain links TRBV18 with TRBJ1-1, with D possibly being TRBD1 (5 bases). The CDR3 totals 16 residues. Looked up from germline, CDR1 is KGHSH and CDR2 is LQKENI. V gave up 4 bases and J gave up 3 bases, with 18 bases separating them. The chain's CDR3 is CASSQTAQALHTEAFF. For the CDR3, the DNA is TGTGCCAGCTCACAAACGGCACAGGCCCTGCACACTGAAGCTTTCTTT. The variable domain in full, with the rest retrieved from reference TRBV18 and TRBJ1-1, is NAGVMQNPRHLVRRRGQEARLRCSPMKGHSHVYWYRQLPEEGLKFMVYLQKENIIDESGMPKERFSAEFPKEGPSILRIQQVVRGDSAAYFCASSQTAQALHTEAFFGQGTRLTVV.

The chain links TRBV7-3 to TRBJ1-1; D not resolved. Deletions cut 5 bases from V and 1 base from J, with 11 bases between. The CDR3 spans 14 residues. The germline V gene has CDR1 SGHTA and CDR2 FQGTGA. Here the CDR3 DNA reads TGTGCCAGCAGCCCCGACACGCCGAACACTGAAGCTTTCTTT. Protein: CASSPDTPNTEAFF.

This chain uses TRBV29-1 with TRBJ2-3; D perhaps matches TRBD2 (5 bases). V was trimmed by 6 bases and J by 2 bases, leaving 12 bases between them. From germline, CDR1 is SQVTM and CDR2 ANQGSEA. The CDR3 contains 13 residues. In DNA form, the CDR3 reads TGCAGCGTCACGGGAAGGCTCACAGATACGCAGTATTTT. This translates into CSVTGRLTDTQYF.

The chain joins TRBV13 to TRBJ1-1; D remains unclear. Germline CDR1 is PRHDT and CDR2 is FYEKMQ (reference sequence). The ends were cut back, 10 bases at V and 1 base at J, with 4 bases in the middle. CDR3 length: 10 residues. The CDR3 DNA is TGTGCCAACGGGAACACTGAAGCTTTCTTT. Its protein product is CANGNTEAFF.

V and J are TRBV5-1 and TRBJ1-1, with 9 bases identical to TRBD1. Looked up from germline, CDR1 is SGHRS and CDR2 is YFSETQ. V was clipped by 4 bases and J by 3 bases; unmatched bases: 19. CDR3 length: 19 amino acids. CDR3 amino acids: CASSRYILGQGKADTEAFF. The CDR3 nucleotides read TGCGCCAGCAGCAGGTATATTTTAGGACAGGGGAAAGCGGACACTGAAGCTTTCTTT.

Notes on this clone: One end of the junction is discordant with germline, which a read error may explain. The chain recombines TRBV6-1 with TRBJ2-2; tentatively, D is TRBD2 (6 bases). The CDR3 runs 13 residues. CDR1 is MNHNS, CDR2 SASEGT, per germline. CDR3 DNA sequence: TGTGCCAGCAGTGTCCGGGGCACCGGGGGGCTGTTTTTT. Translated: CASSVRGTGGLFF.

The chain carries TRBV5-4 and TRBJ1-5; weak D call: TRBD1 (5 bases). The CDR3 extends over 16 amino acids. V was cut by 3 bases and J by 5 bases, with 18 bases left in between. Germline V gene sequence: CDR1 SGHNT, CDR2 YYREEE (reference sequence). The CDR3 nucleotides read TGTGCCAGCAGCTCGGGGGGTAGGTCCCCCGATCAGCCCCAGCATTTT. Translation: CASSSGGRSPDQPQHF. Filled out from reference TRBV5-4 and TRBJ1-5, the complete variable domain reads ETGVTQSPTHLIKTRGQQVTLRCSSQSGHNTVSWYQQALGQGPQFIFQYYREEENGRGNFPPRFSGLQFPNYSSELNVNALELDDSALYLCASSSGGRSPDQPQHFGDGTRLSIL.

The table lists this clone with a few counts. The J gene is TRBJ2-7, the V gene TRBV5-4, with 9 nucleotides matching TRBD2. This CDR3 has 16 amino acids. Looked up from germline, CDR1 is SGHNT and CDR2 is YYREEE (reference sequence). V gave up 5 bases and J gave up 7 bases; unmatched junction bases: 16. CDR3 DNA sequence: TGTGCCAGCAGTATGGGGGTAGCGGGAGCTTCGAAAGAGCAGTACTTC. Translating gives CASSMGVAGASKEQYF.